The 5 T cell receptor beta chains presented below share a single source sample, sequenced in a study of tumor-infiltrating lymphocytes in primary liver carcinoma (dated 2017 in TCRdb). The instrument was an Illumina HiSeq 2500. Starting from around 520 ng total RNA, TCRbeta-specific cDNA was produced by reverse transcription with a constant-region primer and ProtoScript II reverse transcriptase. TCRbeta libraries were built with three nested multiplex PCR rounds, a slightly modified ARM-PCR procedure. Multiplex TRBV1-TRBV30 forward primers and a Cbeta reverse primer were used in the first two PCR rounds, each of which was run for approximately 9 cycles. The public reads were reprocessed in TCRdb via fastp at Q25 and MiXCR, keeping in-frame beta chains. Rows are unified per CDR3 protein, each entry keeping the most common DNA and genes. The sample table shows around 100,000 distinct CDR3 sequences, and about 62% are seen once. The ten most abundant clones make up 12% of the sample.

Total RNA and DNA were co-extracted without cell sorting from roughly 20-30 mg of bulk tissue using the AllPrep DNA/RNA mini kit. What was sequenced was liver tumor tissue from sampling region 2. This specimen's cell subset or site label, interpreted: tumor region T2, inferior pole. The receptor source for this set is a woman aged 60-75 years with primary liver carcinoma and hepatitis B virus infection.

This clonotype has a count of ten or more. The chain combines TRBV6-1 with TRBJ2-5; 9 positions agree with TRBD1. From germline, CDR1 is MNHNS and CDR2 SASEGT. J was trimmed by 4 bases and V by 6 bases; bases with no gene match: 12. This CDR3 region has 16 residues. Here the CDR3 reads CASSPNPGTGLETQYF. CDR3 nucleotide sequence: TGTGCCAGCAGCCCAAATCCCGGGACAGGGCTAGAGACCCAGTACTTC.

Remarks on this clonotype: A much more abundant neighbour one base away suggests this may be a read error. The chain is built from TRBV7-9 and TRBJ1-4, with 7 bases aligning to TRBD1. The germline V gene encodes CDR1 SEHNR and CDR2 FQNEAQ (reference sequence). This CDR3 has 16 residues. With 2 bases clipped from V and 3 bases from J, the junction kept 6 bases outside the gene matches. The CDR3 sequence: CASSLCAGGANEKLFF. CDR3 bases: TGTGCCAGCAGCTTATGCGCAGGGGGAGCTAATGAAAAACTGTTTTTT. Looking up the rest from reference TRBV7-9 and TRBJ1-4 gives the full variable domain: DTGVSQNPRHKITKRGQNVTFRCDPISEHNRLYWYRQTLGQGPEFLTYFQNEAQLEKSRLLSDRFSAERPKGSFSTLEIQRTEQGDSAMYLCASSLCAGGANEKLFFGSGTQLSVL.

Comment on this clonotype: Being one base from a much bigger clone, this may be a read error. J is TRBJ1-1 and V is TRBV28; TRBD1 is a possible D gene (5 bases). The CDR3 is 13 amino acids. In germline, CDR1 is MDHEN, CDR2 SYDVKM. In DNA form, the CDR3 reads TGTGCCAGAAGTTGGGGAGGGGTCACTGAAGCTTTCTTT. As protein: CARSWGGVTEAFF.

This clonotype was picked up many times. This chain links TRBV14 with TRBJ2-5; 15 bases agree with TRBD2. The CDR3 spans 15 residues. In germline, CDR1 is SGHDN, CDR2 FVKESK. Losses at the gene ends were 4 bases for V and 4 bases for J; bases not matched to a gene: 1. Here the CDR3 reads CASSRGLAGGETQYF. CDR3 DNA sequence: TGTGCCAGCAGCCGGGGACTAGCGGGAGGAGAGACCCAGTACTTC.

About this clonotype: This may be a read error: a much more frequent sequence differs by one nucleotide. This chain connects TRBV5-6 to TRBJ2-7; 7 nucleotides align to TRBD1. Per the germline V gene, CDR1 is SGHDT and CDR2 is YYEEEE. The CDR3 sequence is 15 residues long. CDR3 in amino acids: CTSSFLSGQTYEQYF. CDR3 DNA: TGTACCAGCAGCTTTCTCTCGGGACAGACCTACGAGCAGTACTTC.